The 13 T cell receptor beta chains presented below share a single source sample, sequenced in a study of blood T cell repertoires in COVID-19. Only in-frame clones appear in the TCRdb table, and some are missing; sequencing was by immunoSEQ multiplex PCR. Seen here are roughly 500,000 clones, roughly nine tenths observed once, and the top ten hold approximately 8%. Sequencing was carried out using PBMCs or T cells enriched from blood (not recorded which). These receptors originate from a woman aged 55-69 years who had recovered from COVID-19.

Concerning this clone itself: Other DNA sequences of this sample code for an identical CDR3. The rearrangement joins TRBV6-5 to TRBJ1-1; maybe TRBD1 (5 bases). V lost 5 bases and J lost 2, with 9 bases in between. In germline, CDR1 is MNHEY, CDR2 SVGAGI. The CDR3 covers 13 residues. The CDR3 here is CASSQGLNTEAFF. The CDR3 nucleotides read TGTGCCAGCAGTCAGGGCCTAAACACTGAAGCTTTCTTT.

This chain connects TRBV28 to TRBJ2-3; a possible D gene is TRBD2 (7 bases). The CDR3 totals 17 residues. V lost 4 bases to trimming and J lost 3 bases, with 20 bases between them. CDR1 MDHEN and CDR2 SYDVKM come from the germline V gene. CDR3 DNA sequence: TGTGCCAGCAGTTGGGGGTCCTGGGGGGGCCGGACAGATACGCAGTATTTT. Translated: CASSWGSWGGRTDTQYF. The complete variable domain, with remaining parts taken from reference TRBV28 and TRBJ2-3, reads DVKVTQSSRYLVKRTGEKVFLECVQDMDHENMFWYRQDPGLGLRLIYFSYDVKMKEKGDIPEGYSVSREKKERFSLILESASTNQTSMYLCASSWGSWGGRTDTQYFGPGTRLTVL.

The chain uses TRBV11-2 and TRBJ2-3; TRBD2 is a possible D gene (5 bases). V lost 6 bases and J lost 5, with 15 bases in between. This CDR3 is built from 14 residues. Germline V gives CDR1 SGHAT, CDR2 FQNNGV. The CDR3 coding sequence is TGTGCCAGCAGTTTCAATTCGGGAAGAGATACGCAGTATTTT. Residues: CASSFNSGRDTQYF.

The chain joins TRBV5-6 to TRBJ1-3, with 7 bases aligning to TRBD1. V shed 2 bases, J shed 4 bases, and the junction held 0 bases outside the gene matches. CDR3 length: 13 residues. Germline values: CDR1 SGHDT, CDR2 YYEEEE. The CDR3 DNA follows: TGTGCCAGCAGCTTAGGGGGCGGAAACACCATATATTTT. Encoded protein: CASSLGGGNTIYF.

There are many counts of this clone. The V call is TRBV29-1, the J call TRBJ1-2, with D possibly TRBD1 on 5 matching bases. Germline V gives CDR1 SQVTM, CDR2 ANQGSEA. Between the trimmed V and J ends, which lost 4 bases and 2 bases, there was a span of 8 bases. CDR3 length: 12 residues. The CDR3 spells CSVGGVNYGYTF. Here the CDR3 DNA reads TGCAGCGTTGGGGGGGTCAACTATGGCTACACCTTC. Full variable domain (outside the CDR3, taken from reference TRBV29-1 and TRBJ1-2): SAVISQKPSRDICQRGTSLTIQCQVDSQVTMMFWYRQQPGQSLTLIATANQGSEATYESGFVIDKFPISRPNLTFSTLTVSNMSPEDSSIYLCSVGGVNYGYTFGSGTRLTVV.

The chain combines TRBV7-2 with TRBJ1-1, with a weak D call TRBD1 (6 bases). Looked up from germline, CDR1 is SGHTA and CDR2 is FQGNSA. Between the trimmed V and J ends, which lost 2 bases and 1 base, there was a span of 11 bases. The CDR3 length is 15 residues. The CDR3 coding sequence is TGTGCCAGCAGCTTATGGGTGGGACAGAACACTGAAGCTTTCTTT. It encodes CASSLWVGQNTEAFF.

This chain connects TRBV3-1 (or the pseudogene TRBV3-2) to TRBJ2-3; D is undetermined. The CDR3 length is 12 residues. Trimming took 5 bases from V and 4 from J, leaving 7 bases between them. The germline V gene encodes CDR1 LGHDT and CDR2 YNNKEL (reference sequence). The chain's CDR3 is CASSIRADTQYF. CDR3 DNA: TGTGCCAGCAGCATCCGAGCAGATACGCAGTATTTT.

The chain recombines TRBV4-1 with TRBJ1-4; D is unclear. Germline V CDR1 and CDR2: MGHRA, YSYEKL. This CDR3 comprises 16 residues. The ends were cut back, 4 bases at V and 0 bases at J, with 12 bases in the middle. CDR3 sequence reads: CASSPFHSATNEKLFF. CDR3 DNA: TGCGCCAGCAGCCCTTTCCACAGTGCAACTAATGAAAAACTGTTTTTT.

V gene TRBV6-1 combines with J gene TRBJ1-2, with D unclear. Germline CDR1 and CDR2: MNHNS and SASEGT. There are 11 residues in the CDR3. The V and J ends lost 2 bases and 7 bases respectively, with 5 bases between them. In DNA, the CDR3 is TGTGCCAGCAGTGAAAGCATTGGCTACACCTTC. This gives the protein CASSESIGYTF.

The chain uses TRBV5-4 and TRBJ1-2; weak D call: TRBD1 (5 bases). In germline, CDR1 is SGHNT, CDR2 YYREEE (reference sequence). This CDR3 has 16 residues. V was shortened by 4 bases and J by 0 bases, with 16 bases between the two germline ends. The CDR3 is CASSPGPSTANYGYTF. The CDR3 DNA sequence: TGTGCCAGCAGCCCAGGACCGTCGACAGCTAACTATGGCTACACCTTC.

The chain carries TRBV7-9 and TRBJ2-7; 9 bases align to TRBD1. The CDR3 spans 16 residues. V shed 5 bases, J shed 0 bases, and the junction held 8 bases outside the gene matches. Germline CDR1 SEHNR, CDR2 FQNEAQ (reference sequence). The CDR3 loop is CASSPLDRGTSYEQYF. The CDR3 DNA is TGTGCCAGCAGCCCCCTCGACAGGGGGACCTCCTACGAGCAGTACTTC.

In regard to this clone: This sample also contains other DNA sequences that code for the same CDR3. The rearrangement uses TRBV24-1 and TRBJ2-2; a weak D match, TRBD1 (6 bases). Between the trimmed V and J ends, which lost 7 bases and 4 bases, there was a span of 9 bases. The V gene's germline CDR1 is KGHDR and CDR2 SFDVKD. This CDR3 is 13 amino acids long. The CDR3: CATRQGSTGELFF. CDR3 in DNA: TGTGCCACCAGGCAGGGGTCCACCGGGGAGCTGTTTTTT.

The CDR3 reads CASSLSAPHSPLHF. Written as DNA, the CDR3 is TGTGCCAGCAGCTTATCAGCGCCCCACTCACCCCTCCACTTT. The chain carries TRBV7-2 and TRBJ1-6; D is uncertain. Germline CDR1 and CDR2: SGHTA and FQGNSA. The ends were cut back, 2 bases at V and 10 bases at J, with 12 bases in the middle. The CDR3 is 14 amino acids.